Listed here are 26 T cell receptor beta chains from one sample, sequenced in a study of vaccination effects on CD4 cells after COVID-19. Here immunoSEQ multiplex PCR was the method, and the copy in TCRdb shows in-frame clones only, minus some. This sample has 22,000 or so clones; less than 85% occur once, and the top ten carry around two fifths. The antigens these receptors bind are not known. Using viral peptide pools, the ViraFEST assay grew out antigen-specific CD4+ T cells prior to sequencing. Culturing for approximately 10 days preceded CD4+ T cell isolation. PCR confirmed that the person was infected with SARS-CoV-2 between March and December 2020. Source: CD4+ T cells from PBMCs cultured with a peptide pool, taken before COVID-19 vaccination. The receptor set was obtained from a human donor who had a prior SARS-CoV-2 infection.

The CDR3, as DNA: TGCGCCAGCAGCTTGGAGCCAGGGGATGGGTACGAGCAGTACTTC. It is translated as CASSLEPGDGYEQYF. The chain carries TRBV5-1 and TRBJ2-7; TRBD1 might be the D (6 bases). V was pared by 0 bases and J by 4 bases, with 14 bases between. The V gene's germline CDR1 is SGHRS and CDR2 YFSETQ. The CDR3 is 15 amino acids. The full variable domain, in which reference TRBV5-1 and TRBJ2-7 provide the parts outside the CDR3, is KAGVTQTPRYLIKTRGQQVTLSCSPISGHRSVSWYQQTPGQGLQFLFEYFSETQRNKGNFPGRFSGRQFSNSRSEMNVSTLELGDSALYLCASSLEPGDGYEQYFGPGTRLTVT.

The chain recombines TRBV6-2 or TRBV6-3 with TRBJ2-7; the D call may be TRBD1 or TRBD2 (5 bases each). This CDR3 region has 14 residues. Germline V lookup: CDR1 MNHEY, CDR2 SVGEGT. With 0 bases removed from V and 9 bases from J, the gap between germline ends came to 15 bases. The CDR3 DNA is TGTGCCAGCAGTTACTCGAAGTGGGACCAGGGGCAGTACTTC. Protein product: CASSYSKWDQGQYF.

The V and J genes are TRBV2 and TRBJ2-7; TRBD1 matches 8 bases. With 1 base clipped from V and 5 bases from J, the junction kept 7 bases outside the gene matches. The germline CDR1 and CDR2 sequences are SNHLY and FYNNEI. This CDR3 has 15 residues. The CDR3 DNA follows: TGTGCCAGCAGTGAAGGGACAGGGAGGATGCACGAGCAGTACTTC. The encoded protein is CASSEGTGRMHEQYF.

This chain connects TRBV2 to TRBJ2-7; D not certain. Germline values: CDR1 SNHLY, CDR2 FYNNEI. The CDR3 consists of 14 residues. Trimming cost V 2 bases and J 9 bases, with 17 bases left between them. The CDR3 region is CASSEYELPSGQYF. CDR3 sequence (DNA): TGTGCCAGCAGTGAATATGAACTGCCATCGGGGCAGTACTTC.

The rearrangement links TRBV18 to TRBJ1-2, with 10 bases that match TRBD1. The V gene's germline CDR1 is KGHSH and CDR2 LQKENI. CDR3 length: 14 amino acids. Trimming cost V 6 bases and J 8 bases; bases outside gene matches: 9. This CDR3 reads CASSPTGTGDGYTF. The CDR3 bases are TGTGCCAGCTCCCCGACCGGGACAGGGGACGGCTACACCTTC.

The V and J genes are TRBV5-1 and TRBJ2-3; TRBD2 might be the D (5 bases). The V gene lost 0 bases and the J gene lost 2 bases, with 10 bases spanning the gap. The V gene's germline CDR1 is SGHRS and CDR2 YFSETQ. The length of the CDR3 is 15 residues. Here the CDR3 DNA reads TGCGCCAGCAGCTTGGCGGGGAGATCCACAGATACGCAGTATTTT. It specifies CASSLAGRSTDTQYF.

The chain carries TRBV10-3 and TRBJ1-2; D is undetermined. This CDR3 is 13 amino acids long. Per germline, CDR1 ENHRY and CDR2 SYGVKD. Trimming cost V 0 bases and J 8 bases, with 10 bases left between them. The DNA of the CDR3 is TGTGCCATCAGTGAGTCGAGTCCGGAAGGCTACACCTTC. This encodes CAISESSPEGYTF.

The chain combines TRBV9 with TRBJ1-4; no firm D call. Germline CDR1 SGDLS, CDR2 YYNGEE. The V and J ends lost 5 bases and 4 bases respectively, with 12 bases between them. The CDR3 sequence is 14 residues long. The CDR3 DNA is TGTGCCAGCAGTAAGGCGGGGATTAATGAAAAACTGTTTTTT. As protein: CASSKAGINEKLFF.

This clone appeared a few times. The gene calls are TRBV5-1 and TRBJ1-1; D is uncertain. Per the germline V gene, CDR1 is SGHRS and CDR2 is YFSETQ. Deletions cut 7 bases from V and 3 bases from J, with 7 bases between. The CDR3 has 11 amino acids. This CDR3 reads CASRDYTEAFF. CDR3 DNA sequence: TGCGCCAGCCGCGACTACACTGAAGCTTTCTTT.

The DNA of the CDR3 is TGTGCCAGCAACATGCGGGGGGCCCCGAACACCGGGGAGCTGTTTTTT. Translation gives CASNMRGAPNTGELFF. This chain links TRBV7-8 with TRBJ2-2; 8 bases are a match to TRBD2. The CDR3 runs 16 residues. V shed 7 bases and J 0 bases; nucleotides not matched to a gene: 7. Germline values: CDR1 SGHVS, CDR2 FQNEAQ.

The genes are TRBV4-1 and TRBJ2-3; 16 nucleotides line up with TRBD2. This CDR3 has 22 amino acids. J lost 2 bases, V lost 3 bases, and 17 bases had no gene match. Germline V gene sequence: CDR1 MGHRA, CDR2 YSYEKL. The CDR3: CASSHTRNPGLAGGPDTDTQYF. CDR3 bases: TGCGCCAGCAGCCACACCAGAAACCCGGGACTAGCGGGGGGGCCCGACACAGATACGCAGTATTTT.

This sequence joins TRBV7-9 and TRBJ2-7; possible D gene TRBD2, 5 bases. Germline assignment: CDR1 SEHNR and CDR2 FQNEAQ (reference sequence). V lost 3 bases to trimming and J lost 5 bases, with 14 bases between them. This CDR3 is built from 14 residues. The CDR3 region has the DNA TGTGCCAGCAGCTTTGCCGTGGCCGGGGACGAGCAGTACTTC. This sequence encodes CASSFAVAGDEQYF.

The chain carries TRBV7-9 and TRBJ2-2, with 8 bases fitting TRBD1. Germline-derived CDR1 and CDR2 are SEHNR and FQNEAQ (reference sequence). V gave up 5 bases and J gave up 4 bases; unmatched junction bases: 9. This CDR3 has 16 residues. As DNA, the CDR3 is TGTGCCAGCAGCCCATCAGGGGGCTGGGGCACCGGGGAGCTGTTTTTT. This gives the protein CASSPSGGWGTGELFF.

The chain links TRBV5-1 to TRBJ1-2; D remains unclear. Looked up from germline, CDR1 is SGHRS and CDR2 is YFSETQ. This CDR3 is 12 amino acids long. Trimming removed 0 bases from V and 7 bases from J, with 7 bases in between. CDR3 coding DNA: TGCGCCAGCAGCTTGGACGCTAGTGGCTACACCTTC. This codes for CASSLDASGYTF.

The gene calls are TRBV14 and TRBJ2-7; D gene unclear. Germline CDR1 and CDR2: SGHDN and FVKESK. V dropped 0 bases and J dropped 0 bases, with 15 bases sitting between them. The CDR3 runs 17 residues. The CDR3 DNA reads as TGTGCCAGCAGCCAAGAAATCTCCCCAGGCTACTCCTACGAGCAGTACTTC. Translating gives CASSQEISPGYSYEQYF.

This clone came up once. The chain employs TRBV28 and TRBJ2-1, with 9 nucleotides matching TRBD2. V shed 3 bases, J shed 10 bases, and the junction held 13 bases outside the gene matches. The CDR3 is made up of 16 amino acids. Germline V CDR1 and CDR2: MDHEN, SYDVKM. The CDR3 loop is CASSLAGASGVLEQFF. Here the CDR3 DNA reads TGTGCCAGCAGTTTGGCTGGGGCTAGCGGGGTATTAGAGCAGTTCTTC.

This chain joins TRBV29-1 and TRBJ2-3; no definite D call. V gave up 4 bases and J gave up 2 bases, with 10 bases separating them. CDR3 length: 13 residues. Germline values: CDR1 SQVTM, CDR2 ANQGSEA. The chain's CDR3 is CSVVPIHTDTQYF. The CDR3 region has the DNA TGCAGCGTTGTCCCTATTCACACAGATACGCAGTATTTT.

There are a few counts of this clone. The chain has TRBV10-3 and TRBJ1-2, with 8 bases identical to TRBD1. The length of the CDR3 is 15 residues. Germline CDR1 and CDR2: ENHRY and SYGVKD. Trimming at V came to 2 bases and at J to 6 bases, leaving 8 bases not matched to a gene. Here the CDR3 DNA reads TGTGCCATCAGTGAGGGGAGGACAGGGTTTGATGGCTACACCTTC. The encoded protein is CAISEGRTGFDGYTF.

This chain joins TRBV27 and TRBJ2-7, with a tentative D call TRBD2 (6 bases). Germline CDR1 is MNHEY and CDR2 is SMNVEV (reference sequence). There are 15 residues in the CDR3. V was clipped by 6 bases and J by 5 bases, with 20 bases between them. This CDR3 reads CASSPSGLTFHEQYF. In DNA form, the CDR3 reads TGTGCCAGCAGCCCATCGGGACTCACTTTTCACGAGCAGTACTTC.

The rearrangement links TRBV2 to TRBJ2-2, with D perhaps TRBD1 (6 bases). This CDR3 has 15 residues. Germline assignment: CDR1 SNHLY and CDR2 FYNNEI. The ends were cut back, 6 bases at V and 4 bases at J, with 15 bases in the middle. The CDR3 loop is CASRSGQTSTGELFF. DNA for the CDR3: TGTGCCAGCAGATCCGGACAGACATCCACCGGGGAGCTGTTTTTT.

The chain combines TRBV3-1 (or the pseudogene TRBV3-2) with TRBJ2-2; 7 bases are shared with TRBD1. Germline values: CDR1 LGHDT, CDR2 YNNKEL (reference sequence). V dropped 4 bases and J dropped 2; count of bases not matched to a gene: 7. The CDR3 is made up of 16 amino acids. CDR3 nucleotides: TGTGCCAGCAGCCTGCACAGGGGTATAAACACCGGGGAGCTGTTTTTT. Amino acids: CASSLHRGINTGELFF.

The chain recombines TRBV18 with TRBJ1-2, with D unresolved. Germline assignment: CDR1 KGHSH and CDR2 LQKENI. V dropped 6 bases and J dropped 8 bases, with 10 bases sitting between them. This CDR3 contains 11 residues. The CDR3 region is CASSGREGYTF. The CDR3 coding sequence is TGTGCCAGCTCGGGCCGGGAGGGCTACACCTTC.

The chain carries TRBV6-1 and TRBJ1-2, with D maybe TRBD1 (6 bases). The V end was cut by 2 bases, the J end by 5 bases, with 15 bases between. The length of the CDR3 is 15 residues. Germline loops: CDR1 MNHNS, CDR2 SASEGT. CDR3: CASSERGARPYGYTF. As DNA, the CDR3 is TGTGCCAGCAGTGAAAGGGGGGCTCGTCCATATGGCTACACCTTC.

The CDR3, as DNA: TGCGCCAGCAGCCTGCTAGGACAGGGGGTATCGGAGACCCAGTACTTC. As protein: CASSLLGQGVSETQYF. V and J are TRBV5-1 and TRBJ2-5, with TRBD1 matching over 10 bases. The CDR3 has 16 amino acids. Germline loops: CDR1 SGHRS, CDR2 YFSETQ. J was trimmed by 5 bases and V by 4 bases; bases with no gene match: 11.

This clone is termed medium-sized. The CDR3 loop reads CASSDRDRGYGYTF. The CDR3, as DNA: TGTGCCAGCAGCGACCGGGACAGGGGATATGGCTACACCTTC. This sequence joins TRBV3-1 (or the pseudogene TRBV3-2) and TRBJ1-2; TRBD1 matches 10 bases. CDR1 and CDR2 (germline): LGHDT, YNNKEL (reference sequence). With 5 bases clipped from V and 5 bases from J, the junction kept 5 bases outside the gene matches. The CDR3 consists of 14 residues.

The rearrangement links TRBV11-3 to TRBJ1-2; D gene ambiguous. This CDR3 is 12 amino acids long. CDR1 is SGHNT, CDR2 YENEEA, per germline. The V end lost 0 bases, the J end lost 4 bases, and 3 bases lay between the germline ends. CDR3 amino acids: CASSLEGYGYTF. The DNA for the CDR3 is TGTGCCAGCAGCTTAGAAGGCTATGGCTACACCTTC.